One and the same sample provided the 22 T cell receptor beta chains below, sequenced in a study of OX40 agonist ivuxolimab in advanced cancers. The table came from immunoSEQ multiplex PCR; TCRdb's copy has only in-frame clones and leaves some out. The table records roughly 82,000 clones, roughly 80% of them present only once. The material sequenced was CD4+ or CD8+ T cells sorted from blood, taken in a trial of the OX40 agonist ivuxolimab. The receptors derive from an adult with an advanced solid tumor such as melanoma, head and neck, liver or kidney cancer.

The rearrangement links TRBV6-5 to TRBJ2-7; either TRBD1 or TRBD2 may supply D (5 bases each). CDR1 and CDR2 from the germline V gene are MNHEY and SVGAGI. CDR3 length: 15 amino acids. The V end was cut by 5 bases, the J end by 3 bases, with 17 bases between. DNA of the CDR3: TGTGCCAGCAGTCCGACTCTGGGGGTCGGCTACGAGCAGTACTTC. This encodes CASSPTLGVGYEQYF.

This clone was detected once. J is TRBJ2-1 and V is TRBV6-1, with TRBD2 matching over 10 bases. V trimming: 6 bases; J trimming: 2 bases; junction bases outside the gene matches: 4. Germline V gene data show CDR1 as MNHNS and CDR2 as SASEGT. This CDR3 contains 15 residues. CDR3 loop: CASSSSGGAYNEQFF. CDR3 DNA sequence: TGTGCCAGCAGCTCAAGCGGGGGGGCCTACAATGAGCAGTTCTTC.

This chain links TRBV7-2 with TRBJ2-5; 8 bases match TRBD2. CDR3 length equals 16 residues. Trimming cost V 5 bases and J 1 base; bases outside gene matches: 9. From germline, CDR1 is SGHTA and CDR2 FQGNSA. CDR3 bases: TGTGCCAGCAGCCCCCGCCTGCGGGGGGCCCAAGAGACCCAGTACTTC. Translation: CASSPRLRGAQETQYF.

The chain is built from TRBV6-5 and TRBJ1-1; the D gene is possibly TRBD1 (5 bases). Germline lookup yields CDR1 MNHEY and CDR2 SVGAGI. V lost 4 bases to trimming and J lost 1 base, with 13 bases between them. The CDR3 length is 15 residues. CDR3 sequence reads: CASSSTMGGNTEAFF. The DNA of the CDR3 is TGTGCCAGCAGTTCAACGATGGGGGGGAACACTGAAGCTTTCTTT.

The chain joins TRBV4-2 to TRBJ2-7; D may match TRBD1 or TRBD2 (7 bases each). The CDR3 length is 14 residues. V dropped 4 bases and J dropped 6 bases, with 16 bases sitting between them. The germline V gene has CDR1 LGHNA and CDR2 YNFKEQ. CDR3 nucleotide sequence: TGTGCCAGCAGCCCAGGGGGGGGTCGGGCCGAGCAGTACTTC. Translated: CASSPGGGRAEQYF.

The rearrangement joins TRBV10-2 to TRBJ2-5; D gene unclear. Germline-derived CDR1 and CDR2 are WSHSY and SAAADI. With 0 bases removed from V and 6 bases from J, the gap between germline ends came to 2 bases. This CDR3 comprises 11 residues. As DNA, the CDR3 is TGCGCCAGCAGTGAGTCCAAGACCCAGTACTTC. It specifies CASSESKTQYF.

The V gene is TRBV5-6, the J gene TRBJ2-3, with D perhaps TRBD1 or TRBD2 (6 bases each). The CDR3 sequence is 15 residues long. From germline, CDR1 is SGHDT and CDR2 YYEEEE. Trimming took off 5 bases at V and 6 bases at J, with 19 bases between the two ends. For the CDR3, the DNA is TGTGCCAGCAGTCGGGATTCGGGGGCTTGGGATACGCAGTATTTT. This encodes CASSRDSGAWDTQYF.

The chain combines TRBV6-5 with TRBJ2-2; TRBD1 aligns across 9 bases. This CDR3 spans 15 amino acids. V shed 5 bases, J shed 7 bases, and the junction held 8 bases outside the gene matches. CDR1 and CDR2 (germline): MNHEY, SVGAGI. In DNA form, the CDR3 reads TGTGCCAGCAGTGGGTACAGGGGGCGTCTCGGGGAGCTGTTTTTT. Amino acids: CASSGYRGRLGELFF.

V is TRBV7-9 and J is TRBJ1-2; 9 nucleotides agree with TRBD1. The CDR3 runs 14 residues. The trim removed 4 bases at V and 2 bases at J, leaving 2 bases unmatched. The germline CDR1 and CDR2 sequences are SEHNR and FQNEAQ (reference sequence). Here the CDR3 DNA reads TGTGCCAGCAGCTCGGGACAGGGAAACTATGGCTACACCTTC. Protein sequence: CASSSGQGNYGYTF.

The chain uses TRBV29-1 and TRBJ1-3; D is ambiguous. The CDR3 is 16 amino acids. Trimming left V 2 bases short and J 0 bases short, with 14 bases between. In germline, CDR1 is SQVTM, CDR2 ANQGSEA. CDR3 coding DNA: TGCAGCGTTGAACTCCATCTCGATAACTCTGGAAACACCATATATTTT. Translating it yields CSVELHLDNSGNTIYF.

The genes are TRBV10-3 and TRBJ1-3, with 7 bases fitting TRBD1. Germline CDR1 ENHRY, CDR2 SYGVKD. The CDR3 totals 14 residues. V trimming: 5 bases; J trimming: 0 bases; junction bases outside the gene matches: 1. The CDR3 DNA is TGTGCCATCAGTAACAGGGGCTCTGGAAACACCATATATTTT. Its protein is CAISNRGSGNTIYF.

The chain couples TRBV5-1 to TRBJ2-3; D ambiguous. The V end was cut by 1 base, the J end by 6 bases, with 12 bases between. Germline CDR1 and CDR2: SGHRS and YFSETQ. The CDR3 has 14 amino acids. The CDR3 is CASSLSQEVDTQYF. CDR3 sequence (DNA): TGCGCCAGCAGCTTGAGTCAAGAGGTGGATACGCAGTATTTT.

Only one count was recorded for this clone. At one end the junction does not follow the germline gene, possibly because of a read error. This rearrangement joins TRBV10-3 to TRBJ1-1; D is ambiguous. This CDR3 has 14 residues. CDR1 and CDR2 (germline): ENHRY, SYGVKD. CDR3: CAISDPPLKTEAFF. The CDR3 DNA sequence: TGTGCCATCAGTGATCCGCCCCTGAAAACTGAAGCTTTCTTT.

The V and J genes are TRBV4-3 and TRBJ1-2; D is possibly TRBD1 (5 bases). The V and J ends lost 1 base and 8 bases respectively, with 17 bases between them. The CDR3 has 15 amino acids. The germline V gene encodes CDR1 LGHNA and CDR2 YSLEER. This CDR3 is CASSQGVGQRLGYTF. In nucleotides, the CDR3 is TGCGCCAGCAGCCAAGGAGTCGGACAAAGGCTCGGCTACACCTTC.

V usage is TRBV14 and J usage is TRBJ2-1; 8 nucleotides match TRBD2. Trimming at V came to 0 bases and at J to 4 bases, leaving 8 bases not matched to a gene. The CDR3 spans 17 residues. Germline V gene data show CDR1 as SGHDN and CDR2 as FVKESK. The CDR3 here is CASSQDSVLAGYNEQFF. The CDR3 region has the DNA TGTGCCAGCAGCCAAGATAGTGTCTTAGCGGGGTACAATGAGCAGTTCTTC.

The chain uses TRBV9 and TRBJ2-3; 7 bases map to TRBD2. Trimming took 4 bases from V and 6 from J; bases not matched to a gene: 11. The CDR3 covers 15 residues. Looked up from germline, CDR1 is SGDLS and CDR2 is YYNGEE. Here the CDR3 reads CASSLDGGVADTQYF. CDR3 sequence (DNA): TGTGCCAGCAGCCTCGATGGGGGGGTGGCTGATACGCAGTATTTT. Full variable domain (missing parts from reference TRBV9 and TRBJ2-3): DSGVTQTPKHLITATGQRVTLRCSPRSGDLSVYWYQQSLDQGLQFLIQYYNGEERAKGNILERFSAQQFPDLHSELNLSSLELGDSALYFCASSLDGGVADTQYFGPGTRLTVL.

The sample holds a few counts of this clone. The sample has other DNA sequences that encode this CDR3 too. J is TRBJ2-1 and V is TRBV11-2; 8 bases map to TRBD2. Germline CDR1 and CDR2: SGHAT and FQNNGV. Trimming took 5 bases from V and 2 from J; bases not matched to a gene: 8. The CDR3 has 16 amino acids. The CDR3 DNA reads TGTGCCAGCAGCCCCGGAGGGCGGGGGGCCTACAATGAGCAGTTCTTC. Protein sequence: CASSPGGRGAYNEQFF.

The chain recombines TRBV7-2 with TRBJ1-1, with TRBD1 matching 7 bases. The CDR3 has 14 residues. Trimming took 4 bases from V and 6 from J; bases not matched to a gene: 8. Looked up from germline, CDR1 is SGHTA and CDR2 is FQGNSA. CDR3 loop: CASSSGQAAAEAFF. The DNA for the CDR3 is TGTGCCAGCAGCTCCGGACAGGCGGCGGCTGAAGCTTTCTTT.

The CDR3 is CASSQWRGETQYF. The CDR3 DNA follows: TGCGCCAGCAGCCAATGGAGGGGAGAGACCCAGTACTTC. The chain carries TRBV4-1 and TRBJ2-5; possible D gene TRBD2, 6 bases. CDR3 size: 13 residues. Trimming took off 2 bases at V and 4 bases at J, with 8 bases between the two ends. The V gene's germline CDR1 is MGHRA and CDR2 YSYEKL.

The chain links TRBV2 to TRBJ1-1; D call uncertain. The CDR3 runs 12 residues. Germline loops: CDR1 SNHLY, CDR2 FYNNEI. V was clipped by 4 bases and J by 5 bases, with 8 bases between them. The CDR3 DNA follows: TGTGCCAGCAGTGTTTACGAGACTGAAGCTTTCTTT. Protein: CASSVYETEAFF.

V usage is TRBV4-1 and J usage is TRBJ2-4; possibly TRBD1 for D (5 bases). The CDR3 loop spans 17 amino acids. CDR1 and CDR2 from the germline V gene are MGHRA and YSYEKL. Trimming shortened V by 3 bases and J by 0 bases, and 15 bases separated the two germline ends. CDR3: CASSQLDQGSAKNIQYF. DNA of the CDR3: TGCGCCAGCAGCCAGCTAGATCAGGGTTCAGCCAAAAACATTCAGTACTTC.

The V and J genes are TRBV27 and TRBJ2-7; 10 nucleotides agree with TRBD2. Trimming removed 5 bases from V and 3 bases from J; junction bases left unmatched: 7. The CDR3 is made up of 15 amino acids. From germline, CDR1 is MNHEY and CDR2 SMNVEV (reference sequence). CDR3 region: CASSPSGGIVYEQYF. In nucleotides, the CDR3 is TGTGCCAGCAGTCCTAGCGGGGGAATCGTCTACGAGCAGTACTTC.